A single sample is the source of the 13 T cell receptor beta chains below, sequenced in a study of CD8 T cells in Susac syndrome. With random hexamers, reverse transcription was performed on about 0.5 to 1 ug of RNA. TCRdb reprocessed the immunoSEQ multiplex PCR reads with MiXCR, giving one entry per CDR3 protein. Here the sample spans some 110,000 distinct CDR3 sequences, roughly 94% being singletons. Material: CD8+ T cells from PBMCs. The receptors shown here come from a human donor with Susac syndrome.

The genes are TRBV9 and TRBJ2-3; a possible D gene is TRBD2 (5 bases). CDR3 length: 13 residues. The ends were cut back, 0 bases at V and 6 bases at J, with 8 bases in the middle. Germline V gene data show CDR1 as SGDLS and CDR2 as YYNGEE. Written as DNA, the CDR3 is TGTGCCAGCAGCGTAGCGAGGGTGGATACGCAGTATTTT. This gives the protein CASSVARVDTQYF.

The CDR3 sequence is CASSQGLAASYEQYF. In DNA form, the CDR3 reads TGTGCCAGCAGCCAAGGACTAGCGGCCTCCTACGAGCAGTACTTC. The chain couples TRBV3-1 to TRBJ2-7, with 9 positions matching TRBD2. Germline loops: CDR1 LGHDT, CDR2 YNNKEL (reference sequence). This CDR3 spans 15 amino acids. Trimming took 1 base from V and 0 from J; bases not matched to a gene: 1.

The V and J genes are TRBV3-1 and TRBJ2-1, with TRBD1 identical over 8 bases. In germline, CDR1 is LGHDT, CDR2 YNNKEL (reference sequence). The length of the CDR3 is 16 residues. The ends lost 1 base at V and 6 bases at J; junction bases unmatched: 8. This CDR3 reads CASSQARTGSPNEQFF. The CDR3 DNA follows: TGTGCCAGCAGCCAAGCAAGGACAGGGTCCCCCAATGAGCAGTTCTTC.

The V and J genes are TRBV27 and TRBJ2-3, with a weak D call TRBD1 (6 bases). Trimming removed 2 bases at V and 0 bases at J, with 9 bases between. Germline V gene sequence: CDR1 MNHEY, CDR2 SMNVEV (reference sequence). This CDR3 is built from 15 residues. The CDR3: CASSLGTLSTDTQYF. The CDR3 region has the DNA TGTGCCAGCAGTTTAGGGACACTAAGCACAGATACGCAGTATTTT.

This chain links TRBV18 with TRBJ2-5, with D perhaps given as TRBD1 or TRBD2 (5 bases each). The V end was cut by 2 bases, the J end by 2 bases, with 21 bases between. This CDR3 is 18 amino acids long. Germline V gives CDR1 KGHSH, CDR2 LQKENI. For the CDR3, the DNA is TGTGCCAGCTCACCAGACAGTATGACTACGGGCTTTCAAGAGACCCAGTACTTC. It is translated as CASSPDSMTTGFQETQYF.

The CDR3 bases are TGTGCCAGCAGCTTGGTTGTAGCGGGGGCCATCACAGATACGCAGTATTTT. This encodes CASSLVVAGAITDTQYF. This chain links TRBV5-6 with TRBJ2-3; 9 bases agree with TRBD2. The junction had 7 bases not matched to a gene; V was cut back by 0 bases and J by 2 bases. There are 17 residues in the CDR3. Germline CDR1 reads SGHDT; CDR2 reads YYEEEE.

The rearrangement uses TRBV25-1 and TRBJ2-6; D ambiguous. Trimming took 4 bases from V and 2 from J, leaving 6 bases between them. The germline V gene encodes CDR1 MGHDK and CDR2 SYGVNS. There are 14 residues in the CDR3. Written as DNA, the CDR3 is TGTGCCAGCAGTGCAGAGGCTGGGGCCAACGTCCTGACTTTC. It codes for CASSAEAGANVLTF.

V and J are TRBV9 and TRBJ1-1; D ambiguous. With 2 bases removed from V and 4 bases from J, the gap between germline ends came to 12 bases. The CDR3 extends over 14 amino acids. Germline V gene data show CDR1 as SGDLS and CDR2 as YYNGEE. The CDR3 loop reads CASSVVAGSTEAFF. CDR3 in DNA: TGTGCCAGCAGCGTTGTCGCGGGCAGCACTGAAGCTTTCTTT.

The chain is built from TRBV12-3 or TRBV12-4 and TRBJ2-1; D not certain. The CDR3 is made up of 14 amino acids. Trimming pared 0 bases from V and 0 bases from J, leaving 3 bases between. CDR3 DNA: TGTGCCAGCAGTTTAGCTAGCTCCTACAATGAGCAGTTCTTC. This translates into CASSLASSYNEQFF.

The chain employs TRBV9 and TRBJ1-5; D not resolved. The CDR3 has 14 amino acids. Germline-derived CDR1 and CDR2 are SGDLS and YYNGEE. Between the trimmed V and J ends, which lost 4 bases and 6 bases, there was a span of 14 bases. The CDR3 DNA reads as TGTGCCAGCAGCCCGGGAACACCAAGTCAGCCCCAGCATTTT. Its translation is CASSPGTPSQPQHF.

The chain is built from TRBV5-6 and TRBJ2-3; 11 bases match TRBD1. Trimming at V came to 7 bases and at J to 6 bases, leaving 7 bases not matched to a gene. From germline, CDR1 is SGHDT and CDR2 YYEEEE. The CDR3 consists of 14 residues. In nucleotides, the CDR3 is TGTGCCAGCCGGACAGGGGGCTTTTCGGATACGCAGTATTTT. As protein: CASRTGGFSDTQYF.

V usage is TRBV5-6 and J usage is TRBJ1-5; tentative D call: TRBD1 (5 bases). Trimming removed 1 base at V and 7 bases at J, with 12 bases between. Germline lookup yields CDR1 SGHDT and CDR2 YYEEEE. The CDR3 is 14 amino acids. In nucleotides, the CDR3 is TGTGCCAGCAGCTTGAGGACCGGGACCCAGCCCCAGCATTTT. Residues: CASSLRTGTQPQHF.

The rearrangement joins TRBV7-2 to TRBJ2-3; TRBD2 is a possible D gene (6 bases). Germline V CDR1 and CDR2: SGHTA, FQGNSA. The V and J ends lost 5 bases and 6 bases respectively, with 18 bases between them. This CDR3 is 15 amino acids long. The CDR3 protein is CASSPTGGAGDTQYF. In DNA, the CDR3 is TGTGCCAGCAGCCCGACCGGAGGGGCCGGGGATACGCAGTATTTT.